Each of the 2 T cell receptor beta chains below was sequenced from the same sample in a study of cytomegalovirus exposure and HLA in healthy donors. The PCR contained 60 Vbeta and 13 Jbeta primers. The protocol was immunoSEQ multiplex PCR, while the TCRdb copy is restricted to in-frame clones and leaves out a portion. The sample contains approximately 120,000 clones, approximately 87% of which appear only once. Material: PBMCs. These receptors were obtained from a man aged 18-30 years in good health and CMV-seropositive.

The chain has TRBV5-3 and TRBJ2-7; possible D gene TRBD1, 5 bases. TRBV5-3 is an open reading frame whose function is uncertain. With 1 base removed from V and 4 bases from J, the gap between germline ends came to 15 bases. CDR3 length: 15 amino acids. DNA for the CDR3: TGTGCCAGAAGCTTGTATGGCAGGGTTCCATACGAGCAGTACTTC. It yields the protein CARSLYGRVPYEQYF.

The rearrangement joins TRBV28 to TRBJ2-7; D is perhaps TRBD1 (6 bases). V lost 3 bases, J lost 0 bases, and 12 bases lay in between. Germline-derived CDR1 and CDR2 are MDHEN and SYDVKM. This CDR3 is 15 amino acids long. The CDR3 sequence: CASSFRGLLSYEQYF. CDR3 sequence (DNA): TGTGCCAGCAGTTTCAGGGGTCTCCTCTCCTACGAGCAGTACTTC.